Below, 26 T cell receptor beta chains from the same sample are listed, as sequenced in a study of cytomegalovirus exposure and HLA in healthy donors. Profiling relied on immunoSEQ multiplex PCR, and the TCRdb table lists in-frame clones only, not all of them. The data hold about 200,000 clones, with about nine tenths observed a single time. The specimen sequenced was PBMCs. These receptor sequences come from a young woman in good health and CMV-seropositive.

This chain connects TRBV27 to TRBJ1-5; tentative D call: TRBD1 (6 bases). Trimming removed 3 bases from V and 4 bases from J, with 7 bases in between. Germline lookup yields CDR1 MNHEY and CDR2 SMNVEV (reference sequence). This CDR3 spans 13 amino acids. CDR3 DNA: TGTGCCAGCAGTTTCGGACAGAATCAGCCCCAGCATTTT. It yields the protein CASSFGQNQPQHF.

This rearrangement joins TRBV7-3 to TRBJ2-1; weak D call: TRBD1 (6 bases). This CDR3 is built from 14 residues. V gave up 2 bases and J gave up 8 bases, with 13 bases separating them. Germline CDR1 SGHTA, CDR2 FQGTGA. CDR3 sequence reads: CASSLGSGDDEQFF. The CDR3 coding sequence is TGTGCCAGCAGCTTAGGGTCAGGGGATGATGAGCAGTTCTTC.

The sample holds a few counts of this clone. Different DNA sequences within this sample yield the same CDR3. The chain couples TRBV28 to TRBJ2-7, with D unclear. The CDR3 runs 12 residues. Deletions cut 3 bases from V and 3 bases from J, with 6 bases between. Per the germline V gene, CDR1 is MDHEN and CDR2 is SYDVKM. The CDR3 bases are TGTGCCAGCAGTTTCTCTATCTACGAGCAGTACTTC. Its protein product is CASSFSIYEQYF.

As to this clone: Other nucleotide sequences from this sample produce the same CDR3. V usage is TRBV15 and J usage is TRBJ2-7, with TRBD1 identical over 10 bases. This CDR3 is 15 amino acids long. The germline V gene encodes CDR1 LNHNV and CDR2 YYDKDF (reference sequence). The trim removed 5 bases at V and 0 bases at J, leaving 4 bases unmatched. CDR3 residues: CATSRDRGSSYEQYF. The CDR3 DNA reads as TGTGCCACCAGCCGGGACAGGGGTAGCTCCTACGAGCAGTACTTC.

V usage is TRBV25-1 and J usage is TRBJ2-1, with a possible D match to TRBD2 (6 bases). Trimming removed 6 bases at V and 11 bases at J, with 8 bases between. Germline V gene data show CDR1 as MGHDK and CDR2 as SYGVNS. There are 10 residues in the CDR3. CDR3 coding DNA: TGTGCCAGCAGGGGGACTCAGCAGTTCTTC. Encoded protein: CASRGTQQFF.

This chain uses TRBV4-1 with TRBJ1-4; 7 bases agree with TRBD1. Losses at the gene ends were 5 bases for V and 0 bases for J; bases not matched to a gene: 9. Germline CDR1 reads MGHRA; CDR2 reads YSYEKL. This CDR3 is 17 amino acids long. The CDR3 loop is CASSFRQGRTTNEKLFF. In DNA, the CDR3 is TGCGCCAGCAGCTTTCGACAGGGACGAACAACTAATGAAAAACTGTTTTTT.

This chain uses TRBV2 with TRBJ2-1; D gene ambiguous. The CDR3 loop spans 12 amino acids. Germline CDR1 SNHLY, CDR2 FYNNEI. V gave up 9 bases and J gave up 5 bases, with 11 bases separating them. CDR3 protein: CASTESDNEQFF. The CDR3 DNA sequence: TGTGCCAGTACTGAGAGCGACAATGAGCAGTTCTTC.

Only one count was recorded for this clone. The chain joins TRBV6-5 to TRBJ1-2, with a tentative D call TRBD1 (5 bases). From germline, CDR1 is MNHEY and CDR2 SVGAGI. This CDR3 is 15 amino acids long. V lost 8 bases to trimming and J lost 8 bases, with 24 bases between them. The CDR3: CASRRGARRLGGYTF. CDR3 sequence (DNA): TGTGCCAGCCGCCGTGGGGCGCGCAGGTTAGGAGGCTACACCTTC.

This sequence joins TRBV25-1 and TRBJ2-7; D call uncertain. Germline CDR1 and CDR2: MGHDK and SYGVNS. CDR3 length: 14 amino acids. V lost 6 bases, J lost 4 bases, and 16 bases lay in between. CDR3 sequence reads: CASSNNGGQYEQYF. The CDR3 bases are TGTGCCAGCAGCAACAATGGTGGGCAGTACGAGCAGTACTTC.

In this sample, this clone turned up once. The V gene is TRBV25-1, the J gene TRBJ1-1; no clear D. V lost 6 bases and J 5 bases, leaving 16 bases between the germline ends. The V gene's germline CDR1 is MGHDK and CDR2 SYGVNS. The CDR3 sequence is 14 residues long. The CDR3 loop reads CASSYISGETEAFF. CDR3 sequence (DNA): TGTGCCAGCAGCTACATAAGTGGGGAGACTGAAGCTTTCTTT.

The chain employs TRBV15 and TRBJ2-7; 9 nucleotides align to TRBD1. CDR1 LNHNV and CDR2 YYDKDF come from the germline V gene (reference sequence). V was clipped by 9 bases and J by 4 bases; unmatched bases: 10. The CDR3 runs to 14 residues. The CDR3 DNA reads TGTGCCACGGGGCGGGACAGGGACCTATACGAGCAGTACTTC. It specifies CATGRDRDLYEQYF.

This chain joins TRBV5-1 and TRBJ1-2; TRBD1 might be the D (5 bases). The germline gives CDR1 SGHRS, CDR2 YFSETQ. V lost 4 bases to trimming and J lost 0 bases, with 13 bases between them. There are 15 residues in the CDR3. The CDR3 protein is CASSKDTASNYGYTF. The CDR3 bases are TGCGCCAGCAGCAAGGACACTGCCTCTAACTATGGCTACACCTTC.

The rearrangement uses TRBV7-9 and TRBJ2-7; maybe TRBD2 (6 bases). Germline V gene data show CDR1 as SEHNR and CDR2 as FQNEAQ (reference sequence). The V end lost 4 bases, the J end lost 1 base, and 8 bases lay between the germline ends. The CDR3 is 13 amino acids. The CDR3 reads CASSSGLSYEQYF. Here the CDR3 DNA reads TGTGCCAGCAGCTCGGGACTGTCCTACGAGCAGTACTTC.

The V gene is TRBV27, the J gene TRBJ2-7, with TRBD2 matching over 12 bases. CDR3 length: 15 amino acids. After removal of 3 bases from V and 3 bases from J, the junction contained 3 bases not matched to a gene. Germline assignment: CDR1 MNHEY and CDR2 SMNVEV (reference sequence). CDR3: CASSLTSGSFYEQYF. Written as DNA, the CDR3 is TGTGCCAGCAGTTTGACTAGCGGGAGTTTCTACGAGCAGTACTTC.

V and J are TRBV2 and TRBJ2-3; 15 bases match TRBD2. The CDR3 spans 16 residues. In germline, CDR1 is SNHLY, CDR2 FYNNEI. Trimming at V came to 6 bases and at J to 5 bases, leaving 6 bases not matched to a gene. The CDR3 sequence: CASSRTSGRAGDTQYF. The DNA of the CDR3 is TGTGCCAGCAGCCGGACTAGCGGGAGGGCCGGAGATACGCAGTATTTT.

The chain recombines TRBV27 with TRBJ2-5; 9 bases match TRBD2. V was pared by 1 base and J by 5 bases, with 11 bases of the junction left unmatched. This CDR3 comprises 17 residues. Looked up from germline, CDR1 is MNHEY and CDR2 is SMNVEV (reference sequence). The CDR3 protein is CASSLFGSGSLGETQYF. CDR3 bases: TGTGCCAGCAGTTTATTCGGTAGCGGGAGCCTTGGCGAGACCCAGTACTTC.

Only one count was recorded for this clone. CDR3 region: CASSHRGGFPEAFF. CDR3 sequence (DNA): TGTGCCAGCAGCCATAGGGGGGGGTTCCCTGAAGCTTTCTTT. The J gene is TRBJ1-1, the V gene TRBV11-3, with D perhaps TRBD1 (6 bases). Trimming left V 5 bases short and J 6 bases short, with 16 bases between. The CDR3 has 14 amino acids. CDR1 is SGHNT and CDR2 is YENEEA in the germline V gene.

This clone was seen just once. The CDR3 ends on some other residue instead of the conserved phenylalanine or tryptophan, so this is likely a read error. No DNA is shown, since the ends of the CDR3 on it are uncertain; the CDR3 is the one TCRdb lists. This rearrangement joins TRBV6-6 to TRBJ1-2; the table calls TRBD1, which could not be checked here. The CDR3 has 14 residues if both end residues are counted. Germline lookup yields CDR1 MNHNY and CDR2 SVGAGI (reference sequence). CDR3 residues: CASSYRDTPAPSRS.

This clone was detected only a few times. V usage is TRBV11-2 and J usage is TRBJ1-1, with 7 bases identical to TRBD1. Trimming cost V 5 bases and J 2 bases; bases outside gene matches: 2. Germline V CDR1 and CDR2: SGHAT, FQNNGV. CDR3 size: 13 residues. The CDR3 loop is CASSRDRNTEAFF. The CDR3 region has the DNA TGTGCCAGCAGCCGGGACAGAAACACTGAAGCTTTCTTT.

This chain's CDR3 is CASSLTRTASYEQYF. CDR3 bases: TGTGCCAGCAGCTTGACCCGGACAGCCTCCTACGAGCAGTACTTC. The chain carries TRBV5-5 and TRBJ2-7; tentative D call: TRBD1 (6 bases). Trimming pared 1 base from V and 0 bases from J, leaving 11 bases between. This CDR3 contains 15 residues. Germline assignment: CDR1 SGHKS and CDR2 YYEKEE (reference sequence). Full variable domain (outside the CDR3, taken from reference TRBV5-5 and TRBJ2-7): DAGVTQSPTHLIKTRGQQVTLRCSPISGHKSVSWYQQVLGQGPQFIFQYYEKEERGRGNFPDRFSARQFPNYSSELNVNALLLGDSALYLCASSLTRTASYEQYFGPGTRLTVT.

CDR3 nucleotides: TGTGCCAGCAGCCAAGAGTCTAGCAGAGCCTTTAATGAAAAACTGTTTTTT. Amino acids: CASSQESSRAFNEKLFF. The chain has TRBV4-2 and TRBJ1-4; D unclear. The CDR3 is 17 residues long. Germline V gene data show CDR1 as LGHNA and CDR2 as YNFKEQ. V lost 0 bases and J lost 4, with 15 bases in between.

This clone was counted a single time. The rearrangement links TRBV27 to TRBJ2-2, with 7 bases that match TRBD2. J was trimmed by 6 bases and V by 0 bases; bases with no gene match: 19. The CDR3 covers 20 residues. Germline V lookup: CDR1 MNHEY, CDR2 SMNVEV (reference sequence). DNA for the CDR3: TGTGCCAGCAGTTTATCGATCAAGCGGGGACTGAGAGTTAGTCCCGGGGAGCTGTTTTTT. Protein sequence: CASSLSIKRGLRVSPGELFF.

The chain couples TRBV9 to TRBJ2-3; D ambiguous. The CDR3 loop spans 17 amino acids. V was shortened by 3 bases and J by 5 bases, with 22 bases between the two germline ends. The V gene's germline CDR1 is SGDLS and CDR2 YYNGEE. In DNA, the CDR3 is TGTGCCAGCAGCGCCCCAACCGCGGAGTTCATCGGAGATACGCAGTATTTT. Protein product: CASSAPTAEFIGDTQYF.

The chain has TRBV19 and TRBJ2-7, with a weak D call TRBD1 (6 bases). Germline CDR1 is LNHDA and CDR2 is SQIVND (reference sequence). Trimming left V 6 bases short and J 0 bases short, with 15 bases between. CDR3 length: 15 amino acids. The CDR3 region is CASSGAGTPSYEQYF. CDR3 coding DNA: TGTGCCAGTAGCGGAGCCGGGACACCCTCCTACGAGCAGTACTTC.

CDR3 amino acids: CASSRTLATEAFF. In DNA, the CDR3 is TGTGCCAGCAGCCGTACTTTAGCCACTGAAGCTTTCTTT. The rearrangement links TRBV7-9 to TRBJ1-1; D call uncertain. V lost 5 bases and J 4 bases, leaving 11 bases between the germline ends. CDR3 length: 13 amino acids. Germline CDR1 and CDR2: SEHNR and FQNEAQ (reference sequence).

The J gene is TRBJ2-1, the V gene TRBV5-1, with 8 bases aligning to TRBD1. CDR3 length equals 16 residues. CDR1 is SGHRS, CDR2 YFSETQ, per germline. V lost 4 bases to trimming and J lost 0 bases; unmatched junction nucleotides: 6. CDR3: CASSPGTGNSYNEQFF. CDR3 DNA: TGCGCCAGCAGCCCCGGGACAGGCAACTCCTACAATGAGCAGTTCTTC.